The present T cell receptor beta chain was sequenced within a study of memory CD4+ T cells and cytomegalovirus serostatus. Study background: Donors were healthy Belgian adults, 10 or so CMV seropositive and 20 to 25 seronegative.

Notes on this clone: Antigen unknown.

Profiling relied on immunoSEQ multiplex PCR, and the TCRdb table lists in-frame clones only, not all of them. The sample includes 45,000 to 50,000 clones, over 75% of them seen just once. Single viable CD3+CD4+CD8-CD45RO+ cells were sorted as the memory CD4+ T cells. Whole-study findings and limits: CD4+ memory repertoires contained 67 of 164 reported CMV TCRbeta sequences.

Trimming shortened V by 0 bases and J by 0 bases, and 5 bases separated the two germline ends. Germline CDR1 reads SGHVS; CDR2 reads FQNEAQ. This CDR3 region has 14 residues. The chain combines TRBV7-8 with TRBJ2-5; D is unclear. Sequenced: memory CD4+ T cells from blood. This clonotype was obtained from an adult in good health and CMV-seronegative. CDR3 bases: TGTGCCAGCAGCTTAGCGCTCCACCAAGAGACCCAGTACTTC. It specifies CASSLALHQETQYF.